This is a list of T cell receptor beta chains from one sample in a study of blood T cell repertoires in COVID-19. Sequenced by immunoSEQ multiplex PCR; TCRdb stores in-frame clones only, minus some. The sample lists tens of thousands of clones, more than 80% occurring once. The specimen sequenced was peripheral blood. These receptors all come from a woman over 75 with acute or convalescent COVID-19. Both conserved end residues are part of each CDR3. A D gene is named only where the DNA matches it firmly. Size is stated for part of the rows, as once, few or many counts, or as a class when the clone is expanded.

CDR3,DNA,D,V,J,size
CASSPSGWEQPQHF,TGTGCCAGCTCACCATCGGGGTGGGAACAGCCCCAGCATTTT,.,TRBV18,TRBJ1-5,once
CASSYGQGKYNEQFF,TGTGCCAGCAGTTACGGGCAGGGGAAGTACAATGAGCAGTTCTTC,.,TRBV6-5,TRBJ2-1,.
CASSFSGRVYNEQFF,TGTGCCAGCAGCTTTAGCGGGAGGGTCTACAATGAGCAGTTCTTC,TRBD2,TRBV5-8,TRBJ2-1,.
CASSLEASGGTDTQYF,TGTGCCAGCAGCTTGGAGGCTAGCGGGGGCACAGATACGCAGTATTTT,TRBD2,TRBV5-4,TRBJ2-3,.
CASSSLGSVGELFF,TGCGCCAGCAGCTCCCTCGGGTCCGTCGGGGAGCTGTTTTTT,.,TRBV5-1,TRBJ2-2,once
CASSYRSLNSPLHF,TGCGCCAGCAGCTACAGGTCCCTTAATTCACCCCTCCACTTT,.,TRBV5-1,TRBJ1-6,medium-sized
CSASPGGGYTF,TGCAGTGCTAGCCCCGGTGGTGGCTACACCTTC,.,TRBV20-1,TRBJ1-2,few
CASSRSTGGRETQYF,TGTGCCAGCAGCCGTTCGACAGGGGGCCGAGAGACCCAGTACTTC,TRBD1,TRBV7-9,TRBJ2-5,.
CASSVERRNTGELFF,TGTGCCAGCAGCGTAGAAAGGAGGAACACCGGGGAGCTGTTTTTT,.,TRBV9,TRBJ2-2,.
CAIRLAGPNEQFF,TGTGCCATCAGACTAGCGGGACCCAATGAGCAGTTCTTC,TRBD2,TRBV10-3,TRBJ2-1,.
CASSPLGQGENNEQFF,TGTGCCAGCAGCCCCCTAGGCCAGGGGGAAAACAATGAGCAGTTCTTC,TRBD1,TRBV14,TRBJ2-1,once
CASSARQGRTYNEQFF,TGTGCCAGTAGTGCGAGACAGGGTCGGACCTACAATGAGCAGTTCTTC,TRBD1,TRBV19,TRBJ2-1,.
CASIPRGGLANTGELFF,TGTGCCAGCATTCCCCGGGGGGGTCTCGCGAACACCGGGGAGCTGTTTTTT,TRBD2,TRBV11-2,TRBJ2-2,.
CAISESIGTSGGTDTQYF,TGTGCCATCAGTGAGTCGATAGGGACTAGCGGGGGCACAGATACGCAGTATTTT,TRBD2,TRBV10-3,TRBJ2-3,.
CASSSTSGQETQYF,TGTGCCAGCAGTTCGACTAGCGGCCAAGAGACCCAGTACTTC,TRBD2,TRBV2,TRBJ2-5,few
CASSEWVAGPENIQYF,TGTGCCAGCAGTGAATGGGTAGCGGGACCGGAAAACATTCAGTACTTC,TRBD2,TRBV2,TRBJ2-4,.
CASSPGEGGRGDTQYF,TGCGCCAGCAGCCCAGGGGAAGGGGGCCGAGGAGATACGCAGTATTTT,TRBD1,TRBV10-1,TRBJ2-3,.
CASRRGQGNTGELFF,TGTGCCAGCAGGAGGGGACAGGGTAACACCGGGGAGCTGTTTTTT,TRBD1,TRBV6-5,TRBJ2-2,few
CASTQRSAGGSSTDTQYF,TGTGCCAGTACCCAGAGGTCGGCGGGGGGCTCTAGCACAGATACGCAGTATTTT,TRBD2,TRBV19,TRBJ2-3,few
CAWSISGRPRETQYF,TGTGCCTGGAGTATTAGCGGGAGGCCCCGGGAGACCCAGTACTTC,TRBD2,TRBV30,TRBJ2-5,.
CASSRQASNYEQYF,TGTGCCAGCAGCAGACAGGCGTCCAACTACGAGCAGTACTTC,.,TRBV2,TRBJ2-7,.
CASSPGGMDSPLHF,TGTGCCAGCTCACCTGGCGGGATGGATTCACCCCTCCACTTT,.,TRBV18,TRBJ1-6,.
CASSPEAGIRTEAFF,TGCGCCAGCAGCCCGGAAGCAGGGATAAGAACTGAAGCTTTCTTT,.,TRBV5-1,TRBJ1-1,once
CASSPFGLAGHNEQFF,TGTGCCAGCTCACCTTTTGGACTAGCGGGCCACAATGAGCAGTTCTTC,TRBD2,TRBV18,TRBJ2-1,.
CASSSDRGATEAFF,TGTGCCAGCAGCTCCGACAGGGGGGCCACTGAAGCTTTCTTT,TRBD1,TRBV11-2,TRBJ1-1,few
CATSDLLGAPTTTNYGYTF,TGTGCCACCAGTGATTTGCTGGGGGCCCCTACTACCACTAACTATGGCTACACCTTC,.,TRBV24-1,TRBJ1-2,.
CASSTRTGNYGYTF,TGTGCCAGCAGTACCCGGACAGGAAACTATGGCTACACCTTC,TRBD1,TRBV6-5,TRBJ1-2,once
CASSGGTGAYSPLHF,TGTGCCAGCAGTGGGGGGACAGGTGCATATTCACCCCTCCACTTT,TRBD1,TRBV2,TRBJ1-6,.
CATSRAAHQPQHF,TGTGCCACCAGCAGAGCAGCGCATCAGCCCCAGCATTTT,.,TRBV15,TRBJ1-5,.
CASSTLAGVDGELFF,TGTGCCAGCAGCACACTAGCGGGAGTGGACGGGGAGCTGTTTTTT,TRBD2,TRBV3-1/TRBV3-2,TRBJ2-2,.
CASGKQGQTNEKLFF,TGTGCCAGCGGAAAACAGGGGCAAACTAATGAAAAACTGTTTTTT,TRBD1,TRBV2,TRBJ1-4,.
CAWRVSGETQYF,TGTGCCTGGAGAGTCTCCGGGGAGACCCAGTACTTC,.,TRBV30,TRBJ2-5,.
CSVETTGYEQYF,TGCAGCGTTGAAACGACAGGCTACGAGCAGTACTTC,.,TRBV29-1,TRBJ2-7,.
CASSIGVAGDTQYF,TGTGCCAGCAGCATCGGGGTAGCGGGGGATACGCAGTATTTT,TRBD2,TRBV7-9,TRBJ2-3,.
CASRRTGDPNTGELFF,TGTGCCAGCAGGAGGACAGGGGACCCGAACACCGGGGAGCTGTTTTTT,TRBD1,TRBV2,TRBJ2-2,.
CASSTRVRDGYTF,TGTGCCAGCAGTACCAGGGTTCGGGATGGCTACACCTTC,.,TRBV6-5,TRBJ1-2,.
CASSVEARLPTGELFF,TGTGCCAGCAGTGTCGAGGCGAGGTTACCTACCGGGGAGCTGTTTTTT,.,TRBV6-1,TRBJ2-2,once
CASREPSGGYTF,TGCGCCAGCAGGGAACCCTCGGGGGGCTACACCTTC,.,TRBV5-1,TRBJ1-2,once
CASSQTNRGGPYEQYF,TGTGCCAGCAGCCAAACTAACAGGGGAGGTCCCTACGAGCAGTACTTC,.,TRBV3-1/TRBV3-2,TRBJ2-7,.
CASSLGQMIYNSPLHF,TGTGCCAGCAGCCTCGGACAGATGATCTATAATTCACCCCTCCACTTT,.,TRBV3-1/TRBV3-2,TRBJ1-6,.